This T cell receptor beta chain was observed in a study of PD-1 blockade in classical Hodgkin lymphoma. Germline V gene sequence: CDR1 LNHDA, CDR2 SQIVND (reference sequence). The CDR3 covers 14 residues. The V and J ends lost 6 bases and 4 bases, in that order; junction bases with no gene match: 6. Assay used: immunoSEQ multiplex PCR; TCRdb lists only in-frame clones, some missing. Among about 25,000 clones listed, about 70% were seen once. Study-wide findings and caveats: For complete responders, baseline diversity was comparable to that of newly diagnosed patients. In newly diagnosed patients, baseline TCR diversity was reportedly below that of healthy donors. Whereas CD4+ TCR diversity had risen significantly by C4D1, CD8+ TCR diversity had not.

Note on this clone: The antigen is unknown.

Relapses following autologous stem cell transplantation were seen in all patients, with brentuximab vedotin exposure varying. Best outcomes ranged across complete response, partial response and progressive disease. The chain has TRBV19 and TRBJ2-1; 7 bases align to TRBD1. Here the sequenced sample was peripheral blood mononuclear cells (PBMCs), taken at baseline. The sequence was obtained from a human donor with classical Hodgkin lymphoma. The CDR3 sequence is CASRLGTEYNEQFF. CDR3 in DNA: TGTGCCAGTAGGCTAGGGACAGAGTACAATGAGCAGTTCTTC.